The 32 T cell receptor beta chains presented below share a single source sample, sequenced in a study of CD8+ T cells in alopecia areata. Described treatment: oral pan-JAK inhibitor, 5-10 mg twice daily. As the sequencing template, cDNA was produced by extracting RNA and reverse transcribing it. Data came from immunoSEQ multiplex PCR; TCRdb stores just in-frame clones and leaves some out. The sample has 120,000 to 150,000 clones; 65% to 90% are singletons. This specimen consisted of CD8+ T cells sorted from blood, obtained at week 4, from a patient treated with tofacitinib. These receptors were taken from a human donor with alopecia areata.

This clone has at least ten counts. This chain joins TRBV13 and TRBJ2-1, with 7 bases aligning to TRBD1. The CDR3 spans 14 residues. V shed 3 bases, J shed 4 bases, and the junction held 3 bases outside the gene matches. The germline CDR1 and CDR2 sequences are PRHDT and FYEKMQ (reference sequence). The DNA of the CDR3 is TGTGCCAGCAGCTTGGTACAGGGGTACAATGAGCAGTTCTTC. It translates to CASSLVQGYNEQFF.

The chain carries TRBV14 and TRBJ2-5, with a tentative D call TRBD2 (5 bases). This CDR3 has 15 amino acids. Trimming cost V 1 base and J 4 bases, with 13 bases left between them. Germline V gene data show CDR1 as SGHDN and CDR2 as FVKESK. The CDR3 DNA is TGTGCCAGCAGCCAAGGGGTTGGGAGAGGAGAGACCCAGTACTTC. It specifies CASSQGVGRGETQYF.

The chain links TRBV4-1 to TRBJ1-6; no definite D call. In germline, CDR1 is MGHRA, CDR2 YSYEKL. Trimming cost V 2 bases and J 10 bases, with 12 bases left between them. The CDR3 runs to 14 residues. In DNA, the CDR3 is TGCGCCAGCAGCCAAATAATGCAGGAATCACCCCTCCACTTT. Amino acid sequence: CASSQIMQESPLHF.

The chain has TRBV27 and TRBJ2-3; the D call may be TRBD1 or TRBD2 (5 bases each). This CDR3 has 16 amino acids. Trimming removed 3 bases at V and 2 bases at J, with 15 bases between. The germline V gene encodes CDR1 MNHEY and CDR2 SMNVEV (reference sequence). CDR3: CASSLWGLGDTDTQYF. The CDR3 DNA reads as TGTGCCAGCAGTTTGTGGGGGTTGGGGGACACAGATACGCAGTATTTT.

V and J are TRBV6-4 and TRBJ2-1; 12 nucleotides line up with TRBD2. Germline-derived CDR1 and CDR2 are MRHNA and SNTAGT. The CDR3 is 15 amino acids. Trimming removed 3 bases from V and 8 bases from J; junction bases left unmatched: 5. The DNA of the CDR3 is TGTGCCAGCAGTGAGACTAGCGGGGGTGTGGATGAGCAGTTCTTC. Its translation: CASSETSGGVDEQFF.

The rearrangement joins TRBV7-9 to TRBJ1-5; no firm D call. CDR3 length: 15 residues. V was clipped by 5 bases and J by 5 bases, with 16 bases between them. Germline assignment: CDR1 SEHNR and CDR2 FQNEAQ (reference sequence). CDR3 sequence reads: CASSRDMEPDQPQHF. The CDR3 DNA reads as TGTGCCAGCAGCCGAGACATGGAGCCAGATCAGCCCCAGCATTTT.

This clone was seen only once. In nucleotides, the CDR3 is TGTGCCAGCAGTGAGGGGGGGAATGAGCAGTTCTTC. Its protein product is CASSEGGNEQFF. The J gene is TRBJ2-1, the V gene TRBV25-1; 7 bases line up with TRBD2. CDR3 length equals 12 residues. Looked up from germline, CDR1 is MGHDK and CDR2 is SYGVNS. Unmatched junction bases numbered 0, after V lost 3 bases and J lost 7 bases.

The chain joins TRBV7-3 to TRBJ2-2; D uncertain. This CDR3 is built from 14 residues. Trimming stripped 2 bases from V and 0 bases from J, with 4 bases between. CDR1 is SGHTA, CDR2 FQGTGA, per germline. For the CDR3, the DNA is TGTGCCAGCAGCTTATCCCCGAACACCGGGGAGCTGTTTTTT. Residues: CASSLSPNTGELFF.

The DNA for the CDR3 is TGTGCCAGCAGCTTAGCGTCAGGGGGCTCCGAGCAGTACTTC. This sequence encodes CASSLASGGSEQYF. This rearrangement joins TRBV7-9 to TRBJ2-7; 8 bases align to TRBD1. CDR3 length equals 14 residues. Germline CDR1 and CDR2: SEHNR and FQNEAQ (reference sequence). V lost 0 bases, J lost 6 bases, and 4 bases stayed unmatched.

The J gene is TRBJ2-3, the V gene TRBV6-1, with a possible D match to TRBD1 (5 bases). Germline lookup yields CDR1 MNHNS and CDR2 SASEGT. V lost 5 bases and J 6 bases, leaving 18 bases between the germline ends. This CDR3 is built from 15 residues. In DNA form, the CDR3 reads TGTGCCAGCAGTAAAAGAATAGGGTCAGGGGATACGCAGTATTTT. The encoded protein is CASSKRIGSGDTQYF.

The CDR3 protein is CASSQDRDRGNTEAFF. In nucleotides, the CDR3 is TGCGCCAGCAGCCAAGATCGGGACAGGGGAAACACTGAAGCTTTCTTT. V usage is TRBV4-3 and J usage is TRBJ1-1; 10 bases are shared with TRBD1. Germline V gives CDR1 LGHNA, CDR2 YSLEER. CDR3 size: 16 residues. V was pared by 0 bases and J by 2 bases, with 3 bases of the junction left unmatched.

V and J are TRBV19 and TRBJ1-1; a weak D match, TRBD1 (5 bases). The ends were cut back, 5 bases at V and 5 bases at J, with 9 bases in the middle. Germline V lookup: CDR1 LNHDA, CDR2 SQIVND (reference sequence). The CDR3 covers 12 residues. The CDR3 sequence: CASSWGGTEAFF. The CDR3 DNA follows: TGTGCCAGTAGTTGGGGGGGGACTGAAGCTTTCTTT.

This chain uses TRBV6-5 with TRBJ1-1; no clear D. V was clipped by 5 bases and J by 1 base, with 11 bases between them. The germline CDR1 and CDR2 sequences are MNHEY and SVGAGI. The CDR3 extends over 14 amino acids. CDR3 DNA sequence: TGTGCCAGCAGTCCGACAAACCCGAACACTGAAGCTTTCTTT. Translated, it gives CASSPTNPNTEAFF.

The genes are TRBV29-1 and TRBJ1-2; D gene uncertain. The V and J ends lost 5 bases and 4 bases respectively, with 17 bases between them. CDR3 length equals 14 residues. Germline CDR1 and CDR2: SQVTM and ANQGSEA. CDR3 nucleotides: TGCAGCGTTCTCGAAGCCCGCCAGCTCTATGGCTACACCTTC. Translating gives CSVLEARQLYGYTF.

The CDR3 region has the DNA TGTGCCAGCGGGAGACAGGCCGATGATACGCAGTATTTT. The encoded protein is CASGRQADDTQYF. The V and J genes are TRBV6-4 and TRBJ2-3, with a tentative D call TRBD1 (6 bases). The CDR3 has 13 amino acids. CDR1 and CDR2 from the germline V gene are MRHNA and SNTAGT. Deletions cut 8 bases from V and 6 bases from J, with 15 bases between.

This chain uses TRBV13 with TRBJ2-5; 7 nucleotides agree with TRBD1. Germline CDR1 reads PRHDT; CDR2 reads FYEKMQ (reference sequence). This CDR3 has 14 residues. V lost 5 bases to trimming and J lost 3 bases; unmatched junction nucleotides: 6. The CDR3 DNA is TGTGCCAGCAGCCCCAAAGACAGGGAAGAGACCCAGTACTTC. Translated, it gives CASSPKDREETQYF.

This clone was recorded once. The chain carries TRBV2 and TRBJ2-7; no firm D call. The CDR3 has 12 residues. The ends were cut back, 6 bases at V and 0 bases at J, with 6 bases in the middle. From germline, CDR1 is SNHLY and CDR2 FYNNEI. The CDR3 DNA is TGTGCCAGCAGAGATTACTCCTACGAGCAGTACTTC. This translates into CASRDYSYEQYF.

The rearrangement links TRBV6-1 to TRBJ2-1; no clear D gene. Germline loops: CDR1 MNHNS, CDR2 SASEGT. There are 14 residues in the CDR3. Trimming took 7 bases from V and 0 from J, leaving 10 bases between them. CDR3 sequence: CASTFESSYNEQFF. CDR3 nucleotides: TGTGCCAGCACTTTCGAAAGCTCCTACAATGAGCAGTTCTTC.

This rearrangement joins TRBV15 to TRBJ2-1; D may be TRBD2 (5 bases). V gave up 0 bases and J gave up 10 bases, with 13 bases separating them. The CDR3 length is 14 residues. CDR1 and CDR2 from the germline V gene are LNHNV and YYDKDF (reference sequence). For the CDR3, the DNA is TGTGCCACCAGCAGAGATTTAGAGGGTGGGGAGCAGTTCTTC. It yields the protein CATSRDLEGGEQFF.

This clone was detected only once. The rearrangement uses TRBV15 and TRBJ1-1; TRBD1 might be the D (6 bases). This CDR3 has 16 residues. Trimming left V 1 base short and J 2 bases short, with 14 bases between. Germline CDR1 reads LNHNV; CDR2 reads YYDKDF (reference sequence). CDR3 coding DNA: TGTGCCACCAGCAGAGCCAGGGGAACTATAAACACTGAAGCTTTCTTT. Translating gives CATSRARGTINTEAFF.

The CDR3 protein is CASSPRAETNTEAFF. The CDR3 nucleotides read TGCGCCAGCAGCCCCCGTGCCGAAACGAACACTGAAGCTTTCTTT. This chain links TRBV4-1 with TRBJ1-1; D is uncertain. Germline V gene data show CDR1 as MGHRA and CDR2 as YSYEKL. Trimming removed 4 bases at V and 1 base at J, with 13 bases between. The CDR3 has 15 amino acids.

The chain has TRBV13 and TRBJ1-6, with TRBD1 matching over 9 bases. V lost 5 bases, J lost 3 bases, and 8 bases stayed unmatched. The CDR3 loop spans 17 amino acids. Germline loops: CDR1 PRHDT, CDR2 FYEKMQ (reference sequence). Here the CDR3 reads CASSQTGTGLYNSPLHF. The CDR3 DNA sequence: TGTGCCAGCAGCCAAACCGGGACAGGGCTCTATAATTCACCCCTCCACTTT.

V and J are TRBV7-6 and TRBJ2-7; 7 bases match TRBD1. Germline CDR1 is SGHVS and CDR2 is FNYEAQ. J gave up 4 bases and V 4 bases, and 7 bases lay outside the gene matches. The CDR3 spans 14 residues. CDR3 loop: CASSSDRSHYEQYF. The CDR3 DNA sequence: TGTGCCAGCAGCTCGGACAGGTCCCATTACGAGCAGTACTTC.

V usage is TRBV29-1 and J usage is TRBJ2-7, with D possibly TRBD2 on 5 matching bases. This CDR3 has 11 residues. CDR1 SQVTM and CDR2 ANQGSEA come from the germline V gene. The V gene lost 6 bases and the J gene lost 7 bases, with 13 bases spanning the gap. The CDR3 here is CSVGDPGEQYF. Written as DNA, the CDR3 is TGCAGCGTCGGAGATCCGGGGGAGCAGTACTTC.

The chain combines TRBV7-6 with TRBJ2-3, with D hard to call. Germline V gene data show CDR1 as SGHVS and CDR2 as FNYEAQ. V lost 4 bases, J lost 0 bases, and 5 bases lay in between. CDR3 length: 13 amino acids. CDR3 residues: CASSWASTDTQYF. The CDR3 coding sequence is TGTGCCAGCAGCTGGGCTAGCACAGATACGCAGTATTTT. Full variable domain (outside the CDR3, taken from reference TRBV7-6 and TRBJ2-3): GAGVSQSPRYKVTKRGQDVALRCDPISGHVSLYWYRQALGQGPEFLTYFNYEAQQDKSGLPNDRFSAERPEGSISTLTIQRTEQRDSAMYRCASSWASTDTQYFGPGTRLTVL.

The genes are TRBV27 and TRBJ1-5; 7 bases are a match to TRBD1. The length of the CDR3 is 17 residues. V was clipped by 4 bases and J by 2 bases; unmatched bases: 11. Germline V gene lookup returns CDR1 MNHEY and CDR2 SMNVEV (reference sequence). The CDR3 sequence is CASSSLSTGPGNQPQHF. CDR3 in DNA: TGTGCCAGCAGTTCTCTTTCGACAGGGCCGGGCAATCAGCCCCAGCATTTT.

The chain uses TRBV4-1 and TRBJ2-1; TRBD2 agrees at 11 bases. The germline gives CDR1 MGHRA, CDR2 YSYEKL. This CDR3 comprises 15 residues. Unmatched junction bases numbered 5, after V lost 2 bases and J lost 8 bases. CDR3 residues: CASSQYSGGADEQFF. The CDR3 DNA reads TGCGCCAGCAGCCAATATAGCGGGGGGGCGGATGAGCAGTTCTTC.

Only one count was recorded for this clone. The CDR3: CSVDLEDILNEQFF. The CDR3 DNA reads TGCAGCGTTGATCTTGAGGACATACTTAATGAGCAGTTCTTC. The rearrangement joins TRBV29-1 to TRBJ2-1; weak D call: TRBD1 (5 bases). Germline CDR1 is SQVTM and CDR2 is ANQGSEA. Trimming took off 3 bases at V and 7 bases at J, with 16 bases between the two ends. The CDR3 has 14 residues.

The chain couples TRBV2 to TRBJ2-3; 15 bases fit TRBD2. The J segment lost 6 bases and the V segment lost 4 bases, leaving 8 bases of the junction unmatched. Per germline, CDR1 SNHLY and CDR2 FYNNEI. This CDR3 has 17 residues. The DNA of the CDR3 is TGTGCCAGCAGTGGGACTAGCGGGGGGGCCGTCCTGGATACGCAGTATTTT. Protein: CASSGTSGGAVLDTQYF.

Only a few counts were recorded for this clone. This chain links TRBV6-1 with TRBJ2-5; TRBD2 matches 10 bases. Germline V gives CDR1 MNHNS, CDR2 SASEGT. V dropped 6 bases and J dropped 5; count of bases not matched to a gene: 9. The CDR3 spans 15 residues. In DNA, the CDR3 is TGTGCCAGCAGAGGAGGGACTAGCGTACCGGAGACCCAGTACTTC. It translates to CASRGGTSVPETQYF.

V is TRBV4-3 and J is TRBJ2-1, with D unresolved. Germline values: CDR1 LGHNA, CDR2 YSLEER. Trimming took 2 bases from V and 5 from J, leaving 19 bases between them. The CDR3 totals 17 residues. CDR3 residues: CASSQTSRQVMNNEQFF. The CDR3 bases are TGCGCCAGCAGCCAAACCTCCAGGCAGGTCATGAACAATGAGCAGTTCTTC.

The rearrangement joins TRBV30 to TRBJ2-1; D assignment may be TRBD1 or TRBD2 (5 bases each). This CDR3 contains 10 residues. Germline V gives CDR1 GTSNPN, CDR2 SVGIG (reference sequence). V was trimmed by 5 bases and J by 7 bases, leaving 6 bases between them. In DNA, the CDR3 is TGTGCCTGGTGGGGGAATGAGCAGTTCTTC. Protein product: CAWWGNEQFF. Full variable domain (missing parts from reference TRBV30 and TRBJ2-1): SQTIHQWPATLVQPVGSPLSLECTVEGTSNPNLYWYRQAAGRGLQLLFYSVGIGQISSEVPQNLSASRPQDRQFILSSKKLLLSDSGFYLCAWWGNEQFFGPGTRLTVL.